This T cell receptor (beta chain) was retrieved from a study of T-cell reconstitution after alpha-beta-depleted transplantation in children. Findings of the study overall: From surviving recipient T cells and thymic progenitors came the high day-60 TCRbeta diversity observed in some patients.

This clonotype was detected ten times or more. Its specificity is unknown. Unique molecular identifiers were incorporated into the prepared TCRbeta library. Via MiXCR, TCRdb re-called the PCR reads, giving one row per CDR3 protein. Of about 160,000 distinct CDR3 sequences in the sample, approximately 10% are singletons; the top ten hold about 13%. The source is a boy younger than 10 with acute myeloid leukemia, due to receive a stem cell transplant. Sequences were derived from PBMCs, sampled before TCRalphabeta/CD19-depleted stem cell transplant.

CDR3 residues: CSVEEKIYFGTLIQYF. The CDR3, as DNA: TGCAGCGTTGAAGAAAAAATATATTTCGGGACTCTCATTCAGTACTTC. The J gene is TRBJ2-4, the V gene TRBV29-1, with D tentatively TRBD2 (6 bases). The V end was cut by 0 bases, the J end by 9 bases, with 21 bases between. The CDR3 contains 16 residues. Germline CDR1 and CDR2: SQVTM and ANQGSEA. Together with reference TRBV29-1 and TRBJ2-4, the CDR3 gives the full variable domain: SAVISQKPSRDICQRGTSLTIQCQVDSQVTMMFWYRQQPGQSLTLIATANQGSEATYESGFVIDKFPISRPNLTFSTLTVSNMSPEDSSIYLCSVEEKIYFGTLIQYFGAGTRLSVL.